The 19 T cell receptor beta chains reported below all come from one sample, sequenced in a study of cytomegalovirus exposure and HLA in healthy donors. Amplification used 60 Vbeta primers and 13 Jbeta primers. Method: immunoSEQ multiplex PCR; TCRdb's copy keeps in-frame clones and lacks some. This table has 90,000 to 150,000 clones, 74% appearing once. The sample was PBMCs. All receptors come from a human donor in good health.

The chain carries TRBV18 and TRBJ2-2, with 13 positions matching TRBD2. The trim removed 2 bases at V and 4 bases at J, leaving 7 bases unmatched. The germline CDR1 and CDR2 sequences are KGHSH and LQKENI. The CDR3 is made up of 18 amino acids. The CDR3 reads CASSPRLAGGPGTGELFF. In DNA form, the CDR3 reads TGTGCCAGCTCACCAAGACTAGCGGGAGGTCCGGGCACCGGGGAGCTGTTTTTT.

This chain uses TRBV28 with TRBJ1-1; D is perhaps TRBD1 (5 bases). Trimming shortened V by 4 bases and J by 6 bases, and 21 bases separated the two germline ends. The CDR3 sequence is 16 residues long. In germline, CDR1 is MDHEN, CDR2 SYDVKM. The CDR3 sequence: CASSSLPGGKPPEAFF. The CDR3 nucleotides read TGTGCCAGCAGTTCCCTCCCCGGGGGAAAACCTCCTGAAGCTTTCTTT. Together with reference TRBV28 and TRBJ1-1, the CDR3 gives the full variable domain: DVKVTQSSRYLVKRTGEKVFLECVQDMDHENMFWYRQDPGLGLRLIYFSYDVKMKEKGDIPEGYSVSREKKERFSLILESASTNQTSMYLCASSSLPGGKPPEAFFGQGTRLTVV.

The chain couples TRBV6-1 to TRBJ1-5; D gene ambiguous. Trimming removed 4 bases from V and 0 bases from J, with 19 bases in between. CDR3 length equals 18 residues. The germline V gene has CDR1 MNHNS and CDR2 SASEGT. CDR3 region: CASSGSRISRNSNQPQHF. The CDR3 DNA sequence: TGTGCCAGCAGTGGTTCCCGGATCTCTAGGAATAGCAATCAGCCCCAGCATTTT.

This sequence joins TRBV9 and TRBJ2-5, with 8 nucleotides matching TRBD1. CDR1 and CDR2 (germline): SGDLS, YYNGEE. This CDR3 region has 15 residues. The trim removed 0 bases at V and 5 bases at J, leaving 6 bases unmatched. The CDR3 nucleotides are TGTGCCAGCAGCGTAGCTCCAGGGGGCGGTGAGACCCAGTACTTC. Protein: CASSVAPGGGETQYF.

CDR3: CASEKEGGGETQYF. The CDR3 DNA is TGTGCCAGTGAAAAGGAGGGGGGGGGAGAGACCCAGTACTTC. This chain connects TRBV6-1 to TRBJ2-5; possibly TRBD2 for D (7 bases). The CDR3 runs to 14 residues. Trimming stripped 9 bases from V and 4 bases from J, with 18 bases between. CDR1 is MNHNS, CDR2 SASEGT, per germline.

This chain connects TRBV29-1 to TRBJ2-2, with TRBD2 identical over 14 bases. The germline V gene encodes CDR1 SQVTM and CDR2 ANQGSEA. The CDR3 contains 16 residues. Trimming cost V 6 bases and J 5 bases; bases outside gene matches: 8. This chain's CDR3 is CSVNRGLAGETGELFF. The CDR3 DNA follows: TGCAGCGTAAACCGGGGACTAGCGGGAGAAACCGGGGAGCTGTTTTTT.

J is TRBJ2-1 and V is TRBV11-1, with TRBD2 matching over 7 bases. The junction had 7 bases not matched to a gene; V was cut back by 5 bases and J by 3 bases. This CDR3 has 15 amino acids. Per germline, CDR1 SGHAT and CDR2 FQDESV (reference sequence). CDR3 bases: TGTGCCAGCAGCGTAAGCGGGGAGATCTACAATGAGCAGTTCTTC. Translating it yields CASSVSGEIYNEQFF. Using reference TRBV11-1 and TRBJ2-1 for the parts outside the CDR3, the full variable domain is EAEVAQSPRYKITEKSQAVAFWCDPISGHATLYWYRQILGQGPELLVQFQDESVVDDSQLPKDRFSAERLKGVDSTLKIQPAELGDSAMYLCASSVSGEIYNEQFFGPGTRLTVL.

The chain uses TRBV19 and TRBJ2-3; TRBD2 might be the D (5 bases). V was shortened by 5 bases and J by 2 bases, with 11 bases between the two germline ends. The CDR3 covers 14 residues. CDR1 and CDR2 (germline): LNHDA, SQIVND (reference sequence). The CDR3 reads CASSGGLTTDTQYF. As DNA, the CDR3 is TGTGCCAGTAGTGGAGGACTTACCACAGATACGCAGTATTTT.

This chain uses TRBV18 with TRBJ1-5, with 9 bases identical to TRBD1. With V trimmed by 3 bases and J by 1 base, 7 bases remained unmatched. CDR3 length equals 17 residues. Germline V gene data show CDR1 as KGHSH and CDR2 as LQKENI. CDR3 loop: CASSPAQGAWSNQPQHF. The CDR3 region has the DNA TGTGCCAGCTCACCGGCACAGGGGGCGTGGAGCAATCAGCCCCAGCATTTT. The whole variable domain, remainder taken from reference TRBV18 and TRBJ1-5, is NAGVMQNPRHLVRRRGQEARLRCSPMKGHSHVYWYRQLPEEGLKFMVYLQKENIIDESGMPKERFSAEFPKEGPSILRIQQVVRGDSAAYFCASSPAQGAWSNQPQHFGDGTRLSIL.

The chain recombines TRBV28 with TRBJ2-3; D is unresolved. The CDR3 is 18 amino acids. Germline V gives CDR1 MDHEN, CDR2 SYDVKM. Trimming took off 5 bases at V and 1 base at J, with 22 bases between the two ends. CDR3 region: CASSLRLSRSLGTDTQYF. CDR3 DNA: TGTGCCAGCAGTCTACGACTTAGTCGTTCGCTCGGCACAGATACGCAGTATTTT.

This clone was observed a handful of times. The chain links TRBV2 to TRBJ2-7; 7 nucleotides align to TRBD1. V dropped 7 bases and J dropped 1; count of bases not matched to a gene: 10. This CDR3 comprises 15 residues. Germline-derived CDR1 and CDR2 are SNHLY and FYNNEI. For the CDR3, the DNA is TGTGCCAGCACCCGACAGGGTCAAGGGTCCTACGAGCAGTACTTC. Translation: CASTRQGQGSYEQYF.

The chain's CDR3 is CASSQDTSGDTQYF. CDR3 nucleotide sequence: TGTGCCAGCAGCCAGGACACAAGTGGAGATACGCAGTATTTT. The genes are TRBV6-4 and TRBJ2-3; possible D gene TRBD1, 5 bases. Trimming removed 6 bases at V and 5 bases at J, with 15 bases between. Germline CDR1 reads MRHNA; CDR2 reads SNTAGT. The length of the CDR3 is 14 residues.

This clone has more than one count but fewer than ten. The chain couples TRBV28 to TRBJ2-5; a possible D gene is TRBD2 (6 bases). The CDR3 is 14 amino acids. Per the germline V gene, CDR1 is MDHEN and CDR2 is SYDVKM. The V end was cut by 5 bases, the J end by 5 bases, with 15 bases between. CDR3 nucleotides: TGTGCCAGCAGTCGAACTAGCTCTGCGGAGACCCAGTACTTC. Translation gives CASSRTSSAETQYF.

This clone was seen a few times. The rearrangement joins TRBV7-8 to TRBJ2-7; the match to TRBD1 covers 8 bases. The CDR3 runs 15 residues. Trimming at V came to 2 bases and at J to 2 bases, leaving 5 bases not matched to a gene. Germline-derived CDR1 and CDR2 are SGHVS and FQNEAQ. CDR3 amino acids: CASSLSPQGAYEQYF. CDR3 sequence (DNA): TGTGCCAGCAGCTTATCCCCACAGGGGGCCTACGAGCAGTACTTC. The full variable domain, completed using reference TRBV7-8 and TRBJ2-7, is GAGVSQSPRYKVAKRGQDVALRCDPISGHVSLFWYQQALGQGPEFLTYFQNEAQLDKSGLPSDRFFAERPEGSVSTLKIQRTQQEDSAVYLCASSLSPQGAYEQYFGPGTRLTVT.

The genes are TRBV19 and TRBJ1-2; possibly TRBD1 for D (6 bases). CDR1 and CDR2 (germline): LNHDA, SQIVND (reference sequence). This CDR3 contains 13 residues. Trimming shortened V by 4 bases and J by 6 bases, and 12 bases separated the two germline ends. The CDR3 DNA is TGTGCCAGTAGTAACCTTGGACAGAATGGCTACACCTTC. Protein: CASSNLGQNGYTF.

The chain links TRBV7-7 to TRBJ2-5, with D tentatively TRBD2 (6 bases). The CDR3 runs 13 residues. Trimming took 5 bases from V and 5 from J, leaving 12 bases between them. Germline loops: CDR1 SSHAT, CDR2 FNYEAQ (reference sequence). The chain's CDR3 is CASSARAGETQYF. The CDR3 DNA sequence: TGTGCCAGCAGCGCCCGGGCGGGGGAGACCCAGTACTTC.

The chain recombines TRBV7-6 with TRBJ2-7, with TRBD1 matching 10 bases. Germline V CDR1 and CDR2: SGHVS, FNYEAQ. The junction had 15 bases not matched to a gene; V was cut back by 1 base and J by 3 bases. The CDR3 runs to 19 residues. As DNA, the CDR3 is TGTGCCAGCAGCTTAGGGCGTGCTGACGCCGGGACAGGGGTCTACGAGCAGTACTTC. The encoded protein is CASSLGRADAGTGVYEQYF.

The chain uses TRBV25-1 and TRBJ1-4, with 8 positions matching TRBD1. V was pared by 3 bases and J by 2 bases, with 11 bases of the junction left unmatched. CDR3 length equals 18 residues. Germline V gene sequence: CDR1 MGHDK, CDR2 SYGVNS. The CDR3 bases are TGTGCCAGCAGTGACCTACAGACAGGGGATGGTACTAATGAAAAACTGTTTTTT. It yields the protein CASSDLQTGDGTNEKLFF.

Note on this clone: Other DNA sequences of this sample code for an identical CDR3. The rearrangement joins TRBV29-1 to TRBJ2-2; D possibly corresponds to TRBD1 (6 bases). The ends were cut back, 3 bases at V and 3 bases at J, with 8 bases in the middle. This CDR3 is 13 amino acids long. CDR1 is SQVTM, CDR2 ANQGSEA, per germline. The CDR3 sequence: CSVETGYTGELFF. CDR3 sequence (DNA): TGCAGCGTTGAGACAGGATACACCGGGGAGCTGTTTTTT.